What follows are 6 T cell receptor beta chains derived from one specimen sequenced in a study of type 1 and type 2 diabetes patients. Genomic DNA was the PCR template. Amplification of the beta chain CDR3 used 30 forward and 13 reverse multiplex primers. TCRdb re-called the multiplex PCR reads with MiXCR, one entry per CDR3 protein. The repertoire includes around 300,000 distinct CDR3 sequences, roughly 44% of them detected once, and roughly 15% sits in the top ten. The sample was peripheral blood mononuclear cells (PBMCs). The receptors come from a man between 18 and 29 years old with type 2 diabetes.

The gene calls are TRBV6-5 and TRBJ1-4; D might be TRBD1 (6 bases). CDR3 length: 14 residues. The V gene's germline CDR1 is MNHEY and CDR2 SVGAGI. Trimming took off 2 bases at V and 6 bases at J, with 10 bases between the two ends. The CDR3 is CASSYAGADEKLFF. The CDR3 bases are TGTGCCAGCAGTTACGCAGGGGCAGATGAAAAACTGTTTTTT.

This clonotype was counted between two and nine times. The chain joins TRBV10-3 to TRBJ2-7; 7 nucleotides align to TRBD1. The germline CDR1 and CDR2 sequences are ENHRY and SYGVKD. V gave up 3 bases and J gave up 0 bases; unmatched junction bases: 8. This CDR3 region has 16 residues. The CDR3 loop is CAISDDNRGSSYEQYF. The CDR3 DNA reads as TGTGCCATCAGTGACGATAACAGGGGCAGCTCCTACGAGCAGTACTTC.

J is TRBJ2-2 and V is TRBV29-1, with 7 bases matching TRBD1. Germline-derived CDR1 and CDR2 are SQVTM and ANQGSEA. The CDR3 length is 15 residues. The V segment lost 1 base and the J segment 3 bases; nucleotides outside the gene matches: 5. The CDR3, as DNA: TGCAGCGTTGAAGTGTGGGACAGCTACACCGGGGAGCTGTTTTTT. It codes for CSVEVWDSYTGELFF.

The chain has TRBV20-1 and TRBJ1-1; 8 positions agree with TRBD1. Germline CDR1 reads DFQATT; CDR2 reads SNEGSKA (reference sequence). With 4 bases clipped from V and 8 bases from J, the junction kept 12 bases outside the gene matches. The CDR3 consists of 14 residues. The CDR3 DNA is TGCAGTGCTATTCAGGGGGCGAATGCCTTAGAAGCTTTCTTT. Its translation is CSAIQGANALEAFF.

Note on this clonotype: A much larger clonotype is one base distant, so this may be a read error. This sequence joins TRBV25-1 and TRBJ2-5; D may match TRBD1 or TRBD2 (5 bases each). This CDR3 is 13 amino acids long. Germline values: CDR1 MGHDK, CDR2 SYGVNS. CDR3 region: CAGSRDDQETQYF. The DNA of the CDR3 is TGTGCCGGCAGCCGGGACGACCAAGAGACCCAGTACTTC.

In the case of this clonotype: At one end, the junction sequence differs from germline, possibly due to a read error. The genes are TRBV19 and TRBJ2-5, with TRBD2 as a possible D gene (7 bases). Germline V gene data show CDR1 as LNHDA and CDR2 as SQIVND (reference sequence). This CDR3 is 13 amino acids long. This CDR3 is CANSLQGGETQYF. The CDR3 nucleotides are TGTGCCAATAGTCTACAGGGAGGGGAGACCCAGTACTTC. The full variable domain, rest sourced from reference TRBV19 and TRBJ2-5, is DGGITQSPKYLFRKEGQNVTLSCEQNLNHDAMYWYRQDPGQGLRLIYYSQIVNDFQKGDIAEGYSVSREKKESFPLTVTSAQKNPTAFYLCANSLQGGETQYFGPGTRLLVL.